This note documents a single T cell receptor (beta chain) sequence. Its antigen is unknown. Germline CDR1 and CDR2: MDHEN and SYDVKM. V dropped 4 bases and J dropped 3; count of bases not matched to a gene: 8. This CDR3 region has 17 residues. The entry originates in a study of shared clonotypes between healthy human individuals. Overall study results and limits: The study found approximately 5% of naive CD4 clonotypes shared across a handful of donors. Rarefaction exposed incomplete sorted-subset sequencing despite large depth. Generally, naive subsets came out with larger estimated richness than memory subsets.

Repertoires were generated with immunoSEQ multiplex PCR, while TCRdb's copy carries only in-frame clones and drops some. The sample has 1.4 million to 1.5 million clones; over 95% are singletons. This chain links TRBV28 with TRBJ2-6, with TRBD1 matching 8 bases. The receptor was isolated from a man aged 25 to 45 in good health. The source material was naive CD4+ T cells sorted from blood. Subset meaning: CD45RA+ positively selected. This CDR3 is CASSYIGTGGGANVLTF. CDR3 sequence (DNA): TGTGCCAGCAGTTATATTGGGACAGGCGGTGGGGCCAACGTCCTGACTTTC.